This T cell receptor (beta chain) was captured in a study of T-cell memory formation after mild COVID-19 (dated by TCRdb to the early 2020s). In terms of the full investigation: Most TCR sequence clusters were specific to one of the two donors. Two young, previously healthy adult volunteers made up the cohort, one male and one female. Longitudinal TCRalpha and TCRbeta repertoire sequencing tracked T-cell clones expanding and contracting after mild COVID-19 in two donors.

Ficoll-Paque density gradient centrifugation was used to isolate PBMCs. General study outcomes and caveats: Contracting CD4+ clones turned up mainly in the CM and EM memory subsets, whereas EMRA was where CD8+ clones were enriched. Clones that contracted from day 15 to 85 showed balanced CD4/CD8 phenotypes, whereas a second wave of clones that expanded from day 15 to 37 leaned towards CD4+. SARS-CoV-2 specificity was not confirmed for the second-wave clones peaking on day 37. Some responding clones were detected in pre-infection memory, which suggested that pre-existing cross-reactive memory T cells had joined the SARS-CoV-2 response. The study included only a couple of mild cases, and larger cohorts that include severe cases with pre-infection samples were judged to be necessary.

A distance of 5 bases separates the germline ends of V and J, which lose 6 bases and 6 bases respectively. Per the germline V gene, SQVTM is the CDR1 and ANQGSEA is the CDR2. The CDR3, from cysteine to phenylalanine, totals 9 residues. The only DNA kept is the CDR3, 27 bases in frame from the first base. This clonotype was found a few times. The antigen it recognizes is unknown. Base qualities were left out, and no much larger clone turns up one base away. Sequencing relied on an Illumina NovaSeq 6000. TCRalpha and TCRbeta cDNA libraries were constructed by 5'RACE with constant-segment primers, with sample barcodes and unique molecular identifiers being introduced. Trizol reagent was used to extract RNA from every sample. Library amplification was performed in two PCR steps, and a second sample barcode and Illumina TruSeq adapters were introduced in the second step. The libraries were sequenced on an Illumina NovaSeq using 2 x 150 bp paired-end reads. The original methods were these. The reads were demultiplexed and collapsed into UMI-guided consensus sequences using migec v1.2.7. Using mixcr v2.1.11, UMI consensuses were aligned to TRA and TRB V and J templates and then assembled into clonotypes. Clonotypes were classified as expanded or contracted when called significant by both edgeR and NoisET, with noise models trained on biological replicates. edgeR calls used a false discovery rate-adjusted p below 0.01 and a log2 fold-change threshold of 1. As an exploratory analysis of dynamics, max-normalized trajectories of the 1000 most abundant clonotypes were examined with PCA combined with hierarchical clustering. Each responding clone was given a CD4 or CD8 phenotype based on the CD4+ and CD8+ repertoires, which had been sequenced separately. TCRdb reran the public reads through fastp at Q25 and MiXCR, keeping productive beta chains. Each entry is one CDR3 protein sequence, shown with its most common DNA and genes. The V and J calls and clone size come from TCRdb's table, not from the authors' own analysis. Present in this sample are around 200,000 distinct CDR3 sequences, 9.5% to 10% of which were seen just once. The ten largest clones represent 3.5% of the sample.

The sequence joins TRBV29-1 to TRBJ1-2; the D segment cannot be called with confidence. The sequenced material came from PBMCs or a T cell subset sorted from them (not recorded which). The sequence was collected from a young man who had mild COVID-19 (a few samples of this study predate the infection). The sample titles of this study are shuffled in the database, so cell type and time point are left out; the donor was told from shared clones. The CDR3 in this case is CSVNDGYTF. The nucleotide sequence is given as TGCAGCGTCAATGATGGCTACACCTTC.